Each of the 3 T cell receptor beta chains below was sequenced from the same sample in a study of blood T cell repertoires in COVID-19. Measured with immunoSEQ multiplex PCR; TCRdb has only the in-frame clones, and not every one. The repertoire has approximately 97,000 clones, around 85% of them found once; the top ten carry roughly an eighth. Sequenced sample: peripheral blood. Receptor source: a human donor in a cohort sampled during active COVID-19.

The gene calls are TRBV7-7 and TRBJ2-5; D perhaps matches TRBD2 (5 bases). The CDR3 consists of 13 residues. The germline CDR1 and CDR2 sequences are SSHAT and FNYEAQ (reference sequence). This chain's CDR3 is CASARGIEETQYF. As DNA, the CDR3 is TGTGCTAGCGCTCGGGGAATCGAGGAGACCCAGTACTTC.

This chain connects TRBV7-2 to TRBJ2-7; 11 bases fit TRBD2. Germline-derived CDR1 and CDR2 are SGHTA and FQGNSA. The CDR3 extends over 17 amino acids. The trim removed 5 bases at V and 1 base at J, leaving 10 bases unmatched. CDR3 amino acids: CASSHDVAGGVSYEQYF. Here the CDR3 DNA reads TGTGCCAGCAGCCACGATGTAGCGGGAGGGGTTTCCTACGAGCAGTACTTC.

This chain connects TRBV5-1 to TRBJ2-5; 12 bases are shared with TRBD2. This CDR3 has 18 residues. The germline V gene encodes CDR1 SGHRS and CDR2 YFSETQ. Unmatched junction bases numbered 6, after V lost 0 bases and J lost 0 bases. The chain's CDR3 is CASSLVSSGGAYQETQYF. The CDR3 DNA follows: TGCGCCAGCAGCTTGGTATCTAGCGGGGGGGCCTACCAAGAGACCCAGTACTTC. Using reference TRBV5-1 and TRBJ2-5 for the parts outside the CDR3, the full variable domain is KAGVTQTPRYLIKTRGQQVTLSCSPISGHRSVSWYQQTPGQGLQFLFEYFSETQRNKGNFPGRFSGRQFSNSRSEMNVSTLELGDSALYLCASSLVSSGGAYQETQYFGPGTRLLVL.